The 21 T cell receptor beta chains presented below share a single source sample, sequenced in a study of T cell responses to AZD1222 COVID-19 vaccine. Using immunoSEQ multiplex PCR, the repertoire was profiled, and TCRdb retains in-frame clones only, with some absent. The sample carries hundreds of thousands of clones, around 93% recorded once. The sequenced sample was peripheral blood, obtained on day 0 of MenACWY control vaccination. These receptor sequences come from an adult in good health.

The rearrangement uses TRBV20-1 and TRBJ1-3, with a tentative D call TRBD1 (5 bases). The CDR3 loop spans 14 amino acids. Trimming took 3 bases from V and 7 from J, leaving 16 bases between them. Germline-derived CDR1 and CDR2 are DFQATT and SNEGSKA (reference sequence). CDR3 sequence: CSASRAQGWNTIYF. CDR3 nucleotides: TGCAGTGCTAGTCGGGCCCAGGGTTGGAACACCATATATTTT.

The chain couples TRBV5-8 to TRBJ2-4, with 9 bases aligning to TRBD2. This CDR3 has 17 amino acids. In germline, CDR1 is SGHTS, CDR2 YDEGEE. V lost 4 bases to trimming and J lost 3 bases; unmatched junction nucleotides: 11. In DNA, the CDR3 is TGTGCCAGCAGCCCCCGGGCGGGGGGGCTCGTCAAAAACATTCAGTACTTC. Its translation: CASSPRAGGLVKNIQYF.

The chain recombines TRBV4-2 with TRBJ2-3, with TRBD2 matching 12 bases. The germline V gene encodes CDR1 LGHNA and CDR2 YNFKEQ. V lost 0 bases to trimming and J lost 4 bases; unmatched junction nucleotides: 5. CDR3 size: 17 residues. CDR3 region: CASSQDRTSGEADTQYF. The CDR3 coding sequence is TGTGCCAGCAGCCAAGATAGGACTAGCGGGGAAGCAGATACGCAGTATTTT.

The CDR3 here is CSGRWGSAEAFF. CDR3 bases: TGCAGCGGTCGGTGGGGGTCGGCTGAAGCTTTCTTT. J is TRBJ1-1 and V is TRBV29-1; a possible D gene is TRBD1 (5 bases). Germline CDR1 reads SQVTM; CDR2 reads ANQGSEA. V was cut by 7 bases and J by 6 bases, with 15 bases left in between. The length of the CDR3 is 12 residues.

The chain has TRBV6-2 or TRBV6-3 and TRBJ1-1, with D possibly TRBD1 on 5 matching bases. Germline V CDR1 and CDR2: MNHEY, SVGEGT. Trimming cost V 5 bases and J 3 bases, with 10 bases left between them. This CDR3 is built from 13 residues. DNA for the CDR3: TGTGCCAGCAGTGCTCGGGACTACACTGAAGCTTTCTTT. Translating it yields CASSARDYTEAFF.

The J gene is TRBJ1-1, the V gene TRBV28, with D possibly being TRBD1 (5 bases). The CDR3 loop spans 13 amino acids. Germline values: CDR1 MDHEN, CDR2 SYDVKM. The ends were cut back, 5 bases at V and 1 base at J, with 8 bases in the middle. Written as DNA, the CDR3 is TGTGCCAGCAGTCCCGGACAGAACACTGAAGCTTTCTTT. Protein product: CASSPGQNTEAFF.

This clone was picked up one time. This chain uses TRBV4-1 with TRBJ1-5; D is perhaps TRBD1 (5 bases). V was shortened by 0 bases and J by 2 bases, with 11 bases between the two germline ends. Per germline, CDR1 MGHRA and CDR2 YSYEKL. The CDR3 has 16 amino acids. For the CDR3, the DNA is TGCGCCAGCAGCCAAGATGTGGGGGTGGGCAATCAGCCCCAGCATTTT. Translating it yields CASSQDVGVGNQPQHF.

The chain couples TRBV7-9 to TRBJ1-1, with D possibly being TRBD1 (5 bases). Germline V gives CDR1 SEHNR, CDR2 FQNEAQ (reference sequence). There are 14 residues in the CDR3. The germline V and J ends were trimmed by 5 bases and 1 base, with 11 bases remaining between them. The CDR3 DNA reads TGTGCCAGCAGCCCCCGACAGACGAACACTGAAGCTTTCTTT. It yields the protein CASSPRQTNTEAFF.

The chain couples TRBV27 to TRBJ2-3, with 9 bases that match TRBD1. This CDR3 is 15 amino acids long. V was pared by 7 bases and J by 6 bases, with 11 bases of the junction left unmatched. Germline CDR1 and CDR2: MNHEY and SMNVEV (reference sequence). For the CDR3, the DNA is TGTGCCAGCACCGAAACCGGGACAGGGCGGGATACGCAGTATTTT. It specifies CASTETGTGRDTQYF.

The V call is TRBV7-6, the J call TRBJ1-4; D may be TRBD1 (5 bases). Trimming stripped 1 base from V and 3 bases from J, with 9 bases between. This CDR3 region has 15 residues. CDR1 is SGHVS and CDR2 is FNYEAQ in the germline V gene. The CDR3 DNA is TGTGCCAGCAGCTTAGGTCTAGGGGCTAATGAAAAACTGTTTTTT. Its protein is CASSLGLGANEKLFF. The full variable domain, in which reference TRBV7-6 and TRBJ1-4 provide the parts outside the CDR3, is GAGVSQSPRYKVTKRGQDVALRCDPISGHVSLYWYRQALGQGPEFLTYFNYEAQQDKSGLPNDRFSAERPEGSISTLTIQRTEQRDSAMYRCASSLGLGANEKLFFGSGTQLSVL.

The gene calls are TRBV15 and TRBJ1-1; 7 bases are shared with TRBD1. From germline, CDR1 is LNHNV and CDR2 YYDKDF (reference sequence). V gave up 2 bases and J gave up 4 bases; unmatched junction bases: 7. The CDR3 runs to 15 residues. CDR3 sequence (DNA): TGTGCCACCAGCAGACCCCGACAGGGCTTCACTGAAGCTTTCTTT. The encoded protein is CATSRPRQGFTEAFF.

The chain recombines TRBV5-4 with TRBJ1-3; 7 nucleotides agree with TRBD1. The CDR3 runs to 15 residues. Germline trimming cut 3 bases from V and 4 bases from J; bases unmatched to any gene: 7. CDR1 and CDR2 (germline): SGHNT, YYREEE (reference sequence). The CDR3: CASSSDRVSGNTIYF. In DNA form, the CDR3 reads TGTGCCAGCAGCTCCGACAGGGTATCAGGAAACACCATATATTTT.

The J gene is TRBJ1-2, the V gene TRBV6-5; D uncertain. Germline V gene data show CDR1 as MNHEY and CDR2 as SVGAGI. The CDR3 sequence is 14 residues long. Trimming stripped 8 bases from V and 7 bases from J, with 20 bases between. The CDR3 reads CASGSTRDIGGYTF. As DNA, the CDR3 is TGTGCCAGCGGATCTACAAGGGATATCGGTGGCTACACCTTC.

The chain links TRBV18 to TRBJ1-6, with D uncertain. V lost 3 bases and J lost 10, with 10 bases in between. The CDR3 totals 13 residues. Per the germline V gene, CDR1 is KGHSH and CDR2 is LQKENI. Here the CDR3 DNA reads TGTGCCAGCTCACCTACCCGAGAGTCACCCCTCCACTTT. The encoded protein is CASSPTRESPLHF.

This chain links TRBV2 with TRBJ2-2; no clear D. CDR1 SNHLY and CDR2 FYNNEI come from the germline V gene. This CDR3 region has 15 residues. V dropped 2 bases and J dropped 4 bases, with 11 bases sitting between them. This CDR3 is CASSETVGSTGELFF. CDR3 bases: TGTGCCAGCAGTGAAACCGTGGGTAGCACCGGGGAGCTGTTTTTT.

This rearrangement joins TRBV4-1 to TRBJ1-6, with a tentative D call TRBD1 (5 bases). Per the germline V gene, CDR1 is MGHRA and CDR2 is YSYEKL. V dropped 1 base and J dropped 6 bases, with 10 bases sitting between them. The CDR3 sequence is 15 residues long. The CDR3 region has the DNA TGCGCCAGCAGCCAAGTGGCGACAGTTAATTCACCCCTCCACTTT. It is translated as CASSQVATVNSPLHF.

The chain is built from TRBV12-3 or TRBV12-4 and TRBJ1-3, with D perhaps matching TRBD1 (6 bases). V was pared by 6 bases and J by 8 bases, with 11 bases between. There are 12 residues in the CDR3. The CDR3 bases are TGTGCCAGCAGGAACAGGGAAGACACCATATATTTT. Amino acid sequence: CASRNREDTIYF.

This clone was picked up a small number of times. The V gene is TRBV5-7, the J gene TRBJ2-7; 9 nucleotides match TRBD2. TRBV5-7 is an ORF, and what it does is uncertain. Trimming removed 6 bases from V and 4 bases from J; junction bases left unmatched: 8. CDR3 length equals 14 residues. Here the CDR3 DNA reads TGTGCCAGCACCTTCTGCGGGGGGGTGTACGAGCAGTACTTC. Translated, it gives CASTFCGGVYEQYF.

This clone appeared once. The V gene is TRBV23-1, the J gene TRBJ2-5, with D perhaps TRBD2 (5 bases). TRBV23-1 has ORF status, its function being uncertain. Deletions cut 1 base from V and 2 bases from J, with 5 bases between. The length of the CDR3 is 13 residues. CDR3 sequence reads: CASSQWRQETQYF. The CDR3 nucleotides are TGCGCCAGCAGTCAATGGAGGCAAGAGACCCAGTACTTC.

V gene TRBV18 combines with J gene TRBJ1-1; perhaps TRBD1 as D (6 bases). Trimming took 5 bases from V and 4 from J, leaving 11 bases between them. Germline assignment: CDR1 KGHSH and CDR2 LQKENI. The CDR3 length is 13 residues. DNA of the CDR3: TGTGCCAGCTCAGGAGAGGGGGGCACTGAAGCTTTCTTT. Its translation: CASSGEGGTEAFF.

Written as DNA, the CDR3 is TGTGCCAGCAGCTTAGATCGGCGTCAGCCCCAGCATTTT. Its translation is CASSLDRRQPQHF. This chain links TRBV11-2 with TRBJ1-5, with D unclear. V shed 0 bases and J shed 6 bases, with 6 bases lying between them. The CDR3 consists of 13 residues. CDR1 SGHAT and CDR2 FQNNGV come from the germline V gene.